These 13 T cell receptor beta chains share one sample of origin, sequenced in a study of cytomegalovirus exposure and HLA in healthy donors. Primers included in the PCR were 60 Vbeta and 13 Jbeta primers. The protocol was immunoSEQ multiplex PCR, while the TCRdb copy is restricted to in-frame clones and leaves out a portion. The sample includes some 97,000 clones, more than 65% of them seen just once. Specimen: PBMCs. Every receptor here comes from a woman aged 18-35 years in good health and CMV-seronegative.

This CDR3 is CASSPGQGFDEQFF. In nucleotides, the CDR3 is TGTGCCAGCAGCCCGGGACAGGGATTCGATGAGCAGTTCTTC. V usage is TRBV4-2 and J usage is TRBJ2-1, with 9 bases lining up with TRBD1. After removal of 4 bases from V and 8 bases from J, the junction contained 6 bases not matched to a gene. The CDR3 runs to 14 residues. CDR1 and CDR2 from the germline V gene are LGHNA and YNFKEQ.

With respect to this clone: Sequence at one end of the junction differs from germline and may be a read error. The chain has TRBV19 and TRBJ1-1, with TRBD1 matching 8 bases. The germline gives CDR1 LNHDA, CDR2 SQIVND (reference sequence). The CDR3 covers 14 residues. CDR3: CACSSQTGDTEAFF. CDR3 DNA: TGTGCCTGTAGCAGTCAGACAGGGGACACTGAAGCTTTCTTT. Full variable domain (outside the CDR3, taken from reference TRBV19 and TRBJ1-1): DGGITQSPKYLFRKEGQNVTLSCEQNLNHDAMYWYRQDPGQGLRLIYYSQIVNDFQKGDIAEGYSVSREKKESFPLTVTSAQKNPTAFYLCACSSQTGDTEAFFGQGTRLTVV.

The chain recombines TRBV2 with TRBJ2-6; D is perhaps TRBD1 (5 bases). Germline CDR1 SNHLY, CDR2 FYNNEI. V lost 3 bases, J lost 0 bases, and 15 bases lay in between. The CDR3 has 18 residues. As DNA, the CDR3 is TGTGCCAGCAGTGATTGGGGCTTTTTAGCCTCTGGGGCCAACGTCCTGACTTTC. As protein: CASSDWGFLASGANVLTF.

This clone occurred once. The chain is built from TRBV4-3 and TRBJ2-2; 9 bases fit TRBD1. Germline CDR1 reads LGHNA; CDR2 reads YSLEER. V was clipped by 4 bases and J by 4 bases; unmatched bases: 7. The CDR3 totals 16 residues. The CDR3 DNA reads as TGCGCCAGCAGCCGCTTAACAGGGGGCAGCACCGGGGAGCTGTTTTTT. Its translation is CASSRLTGGSTGELFF.

V gene TRBV7-2 combines with J gene TRBJ2-1, with 13 bases identical to TRBD2. Germline V gene lookup returns CDR1 SGHTA and CDR2 FQGNSA. After removal of 4 bases from V and 3 bases from J, the junction contained 6 bases not matched to a gene. The CDR3 has 17 amino acids. The CDR3 loop reads CASSSPTSGRFYNEQFF. DNA for the CDR3: TGTGCCAGCAGCTCCCCGACTAGCGGGAGGTTCTACAATGAGCAGTTCTTC.

The chain employs TRBV19 and TRBJ2-1, with 15 bases fitting TRBD2. Germline loops: CDR1 LNHDA, CDR2 SQIVND (reference sequence). The junction had 7 bases not matched to a gene; V was cut back by 9 bases and J by 7 bases. The CDR3 consists of 15 residues. CDR3 region: CASSGLAGGGNEQFF. The CDR3 DNA reads as TGTGCCAGCTCGGGACTAGCGGGAGGTGGGAATGAGCAGTTCTTC.

The genes are TRBV7-6 and TRBJ2-7; maybe TRBD2 (5 bases). This CDR3 has 18 residues. CDR1 SGHVS and CDR2 FNYEAQ come from the germline V gene. V was shortened by 0 bases and J by 2 bases, with 20 bases between the two germline ends. The CDR3 DNA reads as TGTGCCAGCAGCTTAGCCCTCCGCCCGGAGGCCCTCCCCTACGAGCAGTACTTC. It specifies CASSLALRPEALPYEQYF.

A single count supports this clone. The rearrangement joins TRBV25-1 to TRBJ2-7, with D tentatively TRBD1 (6 bases). The ends were cut back, 6 bases at V and 1 base at J, with 22 bases in the middle. The CDR3 sequence is 17 residues long. Germline lookup yields CDR1 MGHDK and CDR2 SYGVNS. CDR3 DNA sequence: TGTGCCAGCAGCGGGACAAAAGGATTGGCAGGGTCCTACGAGCAGTACTTC. This sequence encodes CASSGTKGLAGSYEQYF.

The rearrangement links TRBV30 to TRBJ2-1, with 8 bases fitting TRBD1. Germline loops: CDR1 GTSNPN, CDR2 SVGIG (reference sequence). The V and J ends lost 3 bases and 3 bases, in that order; junction bases with no gene match: 7. The CDR3 length is 15 residues. CDR3 protein: CAWSDRGKDYNEQFF. The CDR3 coding sequence is TGTGCCTGGAGCGACAGGGGCAAGGACTACAATGAGCAGTTCTTC.

The CDR3 protein is CASSPPITDTQYF. CDR3 coding DNA: TGTGCCAGCTCACCACCTATCACAGATACGCAGTATTTT. This rearrangement joins TRBV18 to TRBJ2-3; D is unresolved. The ends were cut back, 0 bases at V and 2 bases at J, with 3 bases in the middle. Germline V gives CDR1 KGHSH, CDR2 LQKENI. CDR3 length equals 13 residues.

This rearrangement joins TRBV7-2 to TRBJ2-5; TRBD2 aligns across 10 bases. After removal of 3 bases from V and 3 bases from J, the junction contained 1 base not matched to a gene. The CDR3 runs 14 residues. The germline V gene encodes CDR1 SGHTA and CDR2 FQGNSA. CDR3 nucleotide sequence: TGTGCCAGCAGCTTTGGACTAGCGGAAGAGACCCAGTACTTC. Amino acids: CASSFGLAEETQYF.

This sequence joins TRBV11-3 and TRBJ2-2; 7 bases line up with TRBD1. The CDR3 has 14 residues. V lost 4 bases, J lost 7 bases, and 6 bases stayed unmatched. CDR1 is SGHNT and CDR2 is YENEEA in the germline V gene. Here the CDR3 reads CASSSGGVGGELFF. The CDR3 DNA reads as TGTGCCAGCAGCTCAGGGGGAGTCGGCGGGGAGCTGTTTTTT.

The rearrangement links TRBV4-2 to TRBJ2-5, with 7 bases that match TRBD1. Germline CDR1 is LGHNA and CDR2 is YNFKEQ. J gave up 5 bases and V 5 bases, and 11 bases lay outside the gene matches. The CDR3 has 15 residues. In DNA form, the CDR3 reads TGTGCCAGCAGCTCCCTCCGAGGGGGCAGGGAGACCCAGTACTTC. Translation: CASSSLRGGRETQYF.